The present entry profiles one T cell receptor (beta chain) with its context. This sample was included in a study of blood T cell repertoires in COVID-19. V shed 3 bases and J 4 bases; nucleotides not matched to a gene: 6. The CDR3 totals 16 residues. The germline V gene encodes CDR1 MGHDK and CDR2 SYGVNS. Sequenced by immunoSEQ multiplex PCR; TCRdb stores in-frame clones only, minus some. The repertoire holds 80,000 to 95,000 clones, with 70% to 90% as singletons. V gene TRBV25-1 combines with J gene TRBJ2-2; 9 bases align to TRBD1. Source material: peripheral blood. The sequence was obtained from a man over 45 with active or convalescent COVID-19. The CDR3 coding sequence is TGTGCCAGCAGTGACTTGGGACAGGGAAGCACCGGGGAGCTGTTTTTT. Amino acids: CASSDLGQGSTGELFF.